The 11 T cell receptor beta chains below were found in one sample sequenced in a study of blood T cell repertoires in COVID-19 (TCRdb year 2020). Library generation was performed with the immunoSEQ multiplex PCR assay. TCRdb took this table from immuneACCESS and kept in-frame rearrangements with V and J called. Such tables lack part of the clones; where checked against another copy, unresolved V genes explain under half of the gap, and the rest is unexplained. Counted in this sample were some 45,000 clones; about 91% of them appeared once. In total, the top ten clones hold under 9.5% of the sample. The specimen sequenced was peripheral blood. Every receptor here comes from a man aged 45-65 years with active COVID-19.

V gene TRBV4-2 combines with J gene TRBJ2-7, with TRBD2 as a possible D gene (7 bases). Trimming stripped 1 base from V and 0 bases from J, with 16 bases between. The CDR3 runs 17 residues. Per the germline V gene, CDR1 is LGHNA and CDR2 is YNFKEQ. In nucleotides, the CDR3 is TGTGCCAGCAGCCAAGTTGGGGGGGCCGGACTCTCCTACGAGCAGTACTTC. Translating gives CASSQVGGAGLSYEQYF.

This chain uses TRBV15 with TRBJ2-2, with D uncertain. V dropped 3 bases and J dropped 6 bases, with 11 bases sitting between them. This CDR3 has 14 residues. Germline assignment: CDR1 LNHNV and CDR2 YYDKDF (reference sequence). CDR3 DNA: TGTGCCACCAGCAGGCCAAGGAGTGCCGGGGAGCTGTTTTTT. The encoded protein is CATSRPRSAGELFF.

The V call is TRBV11-2, the J call TRBJ1-2, with D possibly being TRBD1 (6 bases). The CDR3 is 14 residues long. V gave up 0 bases and J gave up 8 bases, with 13 bases separating them. Germline V gene lookup returns CDR1 SGHAT and CDR2 FQNNGV. In DNA, the CDR3 is TGTGCCAGCAGCTTAGATAACGGGACACCGGGCTACACCTTC. Translation: CASSLDNGTPGYTF. The variable domain in full, completed from reference TRBV11-2 and TRBJ1-2, reads EAGVAQSPRYKIIEKRQSVAFWCNPISGHATLYWYQQILGQGPKLLIQFQNNGVVDDSQLPKDRFSAERLKGVDSTLKIQPAKLEDSAVYLCASSLDNGTPGYTFGSGTRLTVV.

The chain recombines TRBV28 with TRBJ2-7; D might be TRBD2 (5 bases). The CDR3 loop spans 15 amino acids. Germline V gene lookup returns CDR1 MDHEN and CDR2 SYDVKM. Trimming removed 4 bases from V and 7 bases from J, with 20 bases in between. CDR3 sequence reads: CASSSLSTNYVEQYF. Written as DNA, the CDR3 is TGTGCCAGCAGTTCCCTCTCGACTAACTACGTGGAGCAGTACTTC.

This clone came up a few times. The chain employs TRBV15 and TRBJ1-5, with D possibly matching TRBD1 (5 bases). Per germline, CDR1 LNHNV and CDR2 YYDKDF (reference sequence). The CDR3 runs to 14 residues. V was cut by 3 bases and J by 3 bases, with 9 bases left in between. The CDR3 region is CATSRQGSNQPQHF. The CDR3 nucleotides are TGTGCCACCAGCAGGCAGGGTTCCAATCAGCCCCAGCATTTT.

The chain uses TRBV7-8 and TRBJ2-3; TRBD2 might be the D (5 bases). The V and J ends lost 1 base and 0 bases respectively, with 5 bases between them. From germline, CDR1 is SGHVS and CDR2 FQNEAQ. The CDR3 length is 14 residues. The CDR3 region has the DNA TGTGCCAGCAGCTTAGGGACTAGCACAGATACGCAGTATTTT. Translated: CASSLGTSTDTQYF.

The chain recombines TRBV7-9 with TRBJ2-7, with D hard to call. The germline V gene encodes CDR1 SEHNR and CDR2 FQNEAQ (reference sequence). V lost 3 bases and J 6 bases, leaving 6 bases between the germline ends. CDR3 length equals 11 residues. The CDR3 coding sequence is TGTGCCAGCAGCTTCCTGGCCGAGCAGTACTTC. This gives the protein CASSFLAEQYF.

This clone was recorded once. The rearrangement uses TRBV27 and TRBJ2-7; D call uncertain. The germline V and J ends were trimmed by 4 bases and 3 bases, with 13 bases remaining between them. The CDR3 spans 14 residues. CDR1 and CDR2 from the germline V gene are MNHEY and SMNVEV (reference sequence). DNA of the CDR3: TGTGCCAGCAGTTCTCAGGAATCCCTCTACGAGCAGTACTTC. Translation gives CASSSQESLYEQYF.

The chain is built from TRBV5-1 and TRBJ2-5, with TRBD2 identical over 7 bases. The V gene end was trimmed by 4 bases and the J gene end by 5 bases; junction bases not matched to a gene: 8. Germline values: CDR1 SGHRS, CDR2 YFSETQ. This CDR3 is 14 amino acids long. The chain's CDR3 is CASSPIIGRETQYF. Written as DNA, the CDR3 is TGCGCCAGCAGCCCCATCATCGGGAGGGAGACCCAGTACTTC.

This chain joins TRBV4-2 and TRBJ2-2, with 11 bases aligning to TRBD2. The germline V gene encodes CDR1 LGHNA and CDR2 YNFKEQ. This CDR3 region has 17 residues. With 3 bases clipped from V and 7 bases from J, the junction kept 10 bases outside the gene matches. The CDR3 protein is CASSHAGTSGQYGELFF. The CDR3 nucleotides read TGTGCCAGCAGCCACGCCGGGACTAGCGGACAGTACGGGGAGCTGTTTTTT.

This sequence joins TRBV4-1 and TRBJ1-1, with 8 bases lining up with TRBD1. The CDR3 is 14 residues long. Germline loops: CDR1 MGHRA, CDR2 YSYEKL. Trimming took 4 bases from V and 4 from J; bases not matched to a gene: 5. CDR3 nucleotide sequence: TGCGCCAGCAGCCGGACAGGGAGGGTCACTGAAGCTTTCTTT. As protein: CASSRTGRVTEAFF.